A selection of T cell receptor beta chains follows, all from one sample in a study of cytomegalovirus exposure and HLA in healthy donors. Here immunoSEQ multiplex PCR was the method, and the copy in TCRdb shows in-frame clones only, minus some. The sample includes 150,000 to 200,000 clones, about four fifths seen only once; the top ten take about 3.4%. Specimen: PBMCs. These receptors were obtained from a man aged 35-49 years in good health and CMV-seropositive. Both conserved end residues are part of each CDR3. Fields, in order: J gene, V gene, D gene, CDR3 protein. The D gene is left open where the match is weak.

TRBJ2-5	TRBV19	TRBD2	CASSIETSGQETQYF
TRBJ2-1	TRBV5-1	.	CASSLARSSYNEQFF
TRBJ2-1	TRBV4-3	.	CASSQDSGNNEQFF
TRBJ1-4	TRBV10-3	.	CAISESGVSNEKLFF
TRBJ2-1	TRBV6-1	.	CASSAVFLGDYYNEQFF
TRBJ1-2	TRBV6-5	.	CASSEGYGYTF
TRBJ2-3	TRBV21-1	.	CASSQLDTQYF
TRBJ2-1	TRBV27	TRBD2	CASSPITGLAGRFF
TRBJ1-2	TRBV4-2	TRBD1	CASSREGQGDYGYTF
TRBJ1-5	TRBV10-3	TRBD1	CAISETGGNQPQHF